This T cell receptor (beta chain) derives from a study of CD8+ T cells in alopecia areata. Reverse transcribed after extraction, RNA yielded cDNA as the sequencing template. The repertoire was sequenced with immunoSEQ multiplex PCR; TCRdb's copy has only in-frame clones and lacks some. The sample consists of around 150,000 clones, about 54% of them appearing once. General observations from the study: Normal-skin resident alphabeta T cells also appear among scalp sample sequences.

Germline V gives CDR1 MNHEY, CDR2 SMNVEV (reference sequence). The CDR3 sequence is 15 residues long. V dropped 8 bases and J dropped 0 bases, with 11 bases sitting between them. Of note for this clone: As yet, its antigen is unknown.

Sequenced sample: CD4+ T cells sorted from blood. This chain links TRBV27 with TRBJ2-6; the D gene is possibly TRBD2 (5 bases). The receptor was isolated from a human donor in good health. Here the CDR3 reads CASGETASGANVLTF. The CDR3 nucleotides read TGTGCCAGCGGGGAGACGGCCTCTGGGGCCAACGTCCTGACTTTC.